This entry lists 2 T cell receptor beta chains sequenced from one sample in a study of blood T cell repertoires in COVID-19. Method: immunoSEQ multiplex PCR; TCRdb's copy keeps in-frame clones and lacks some. The data show some 170,000 clones, around 76% seen once. Sequencing used peripheral blood. The source of these receptors is a woman in her 50s with active or convalescent COVID-19.

V gene TRBV9 combines with J gene TRBJ1-5, with TRBD1 matching over 9 bases. The CDR3 totals 16 residues. The J segment lost 2 bases and the V segment lost 4 bases, leaving 7 bases of the junction unmatched. The germline CDR1 and CDR2 sequences are SGDLS and YYNGEE. CDR3 sequence (DNA): TGTGCCAGCAGCCCCGGGACAGGGTCGGGCAATCAGCCCCAGCATTTT. This codes for CASSPGTGSGNQPQHF.

The chain carries TRBV9 and TRBJ1-2; the match to TRBD1 covers 8 bases. J was trimmed by 4 bases and V by 4 bases; bases with no gene match: 6. The CDR3 is 14 residues long. Germline CDR1 reads SGDLS; CDR2 reads YYNGEE. The CDR3 region has the DNA TGTGCCAGCAGCAGGGACAGGCAACTCTATGGCTACACCTTC. This gives the protein CASSRDRQLYGYTF.